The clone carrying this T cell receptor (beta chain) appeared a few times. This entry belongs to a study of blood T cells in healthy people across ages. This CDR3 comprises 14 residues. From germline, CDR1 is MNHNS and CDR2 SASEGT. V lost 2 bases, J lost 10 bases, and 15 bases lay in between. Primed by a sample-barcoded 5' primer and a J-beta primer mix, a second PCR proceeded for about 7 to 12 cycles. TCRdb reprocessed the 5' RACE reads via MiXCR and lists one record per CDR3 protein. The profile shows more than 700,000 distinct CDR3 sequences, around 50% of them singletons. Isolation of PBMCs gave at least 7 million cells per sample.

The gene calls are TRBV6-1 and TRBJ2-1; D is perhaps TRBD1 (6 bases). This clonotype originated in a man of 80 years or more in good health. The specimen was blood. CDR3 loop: CASSEMGQGREQFF. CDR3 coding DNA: TGTGCCAGCAGTGAAATGGGACAAGGACGAGAGCAGTTCTTC.